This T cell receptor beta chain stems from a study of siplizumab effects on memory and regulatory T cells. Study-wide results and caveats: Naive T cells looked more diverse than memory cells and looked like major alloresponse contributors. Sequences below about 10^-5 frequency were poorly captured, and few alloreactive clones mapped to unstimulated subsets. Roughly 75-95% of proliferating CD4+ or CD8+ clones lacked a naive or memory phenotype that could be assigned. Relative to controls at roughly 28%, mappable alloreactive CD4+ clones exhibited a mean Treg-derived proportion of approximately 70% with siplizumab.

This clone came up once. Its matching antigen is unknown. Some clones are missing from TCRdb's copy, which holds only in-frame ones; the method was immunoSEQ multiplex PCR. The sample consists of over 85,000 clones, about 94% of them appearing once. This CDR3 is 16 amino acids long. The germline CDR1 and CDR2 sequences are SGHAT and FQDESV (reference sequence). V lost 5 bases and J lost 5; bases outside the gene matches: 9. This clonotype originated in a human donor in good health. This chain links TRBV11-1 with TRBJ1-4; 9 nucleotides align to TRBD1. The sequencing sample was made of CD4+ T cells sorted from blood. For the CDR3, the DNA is TGTGCCAGCAGCCAACAGGGGGCGGGGAAGAATGAAAAACTGTTTTTT. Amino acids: CASSQQGAGKNEKLFF.